The TCR beta chain described here comes from a study of T cells after posttransplantation cyclophosphamide. Findings and limits, study-wide: After PTCy, TRB diversity resembled that of CNI/methotrexate controls. TRB overlap between skin or GI tissue T cells and blood was limited.

In this sample, this clone turned up many times. Its antigen is as yet unknown. The V segment lost 0 bases and the J segment 3 bases; nucleotides outside the gene matches: 5. Germline V CDR1 and CDR2: SGDLS, YYNGEE. This CDR3 is 16 amino acids long. Clones were read by immunoSEQ multiplex PCR, and TCRdb kept only the in-frame ones, dropping some. The profile covers tens of thousands of clones, none occurring a single time. Peripheral blood was collected from the related graft donor on the marrow donation day. Sequencing was done on a sample of PBMCs. The rearrangement links TRBV9 to TRBJ2-3, with 9 bases aligning to TRBD2. The TCR was taken from a woman aged 60-70 years in good health, CMV-negative, and a related stem cell transplant donor. The CDR3 DNA follows: TGTGCCAGCAGCGTAGCGGCGGGGGGGGTGACAGATACGCAGTATTTT. This sequence encodes CASSVAAGGVTDTQYF.